This TCR beta chain was found in a study of blood T cell repertoires in COVID-19 (dated by TCRdb to 2018 to 2021). In the study overall: The collaborator samples originated in the United States, Italy and Spain and spanned the acute and convalescent phases of COVID-19. Where available, HLA class I and class II types were obtained from metadata supplied by the sample provider rather than from assay-based typing. The samples were drawn from two sources: the first 160 participants of the ongoing ImmuneRACE study, and some 1,300 subjects contributed by 6 global collaborators. The sample metadata nearly always contained a de-identified subject ID, COVID-19 status, age in years and sex. A freely available public database, intended as a resource for researchers studying the immune response to SARS-CoV-2, is where the repertoires were released. The dataset comprised deeply sampled blood TCRbeta repertoires from subjects exposed to, actively infected with, or recovered from COVID-19. The prospective study material was composed of cDNA or gDNA derived from T cells, B-cell-depleted T cells, or PBMCs. Paper-wide results and their limitations: Clinical and demographic metadata were provided uncurated, with the amount varying by source and participant.

The immunoSEQ Assay, a bias-controlled multiplex PCR, was used to amplify TCRbeta CDR3 regions from genomic DNA. The original methods were these. Nucleated cell counts per sample were estimated from amplification of reference gene primers within the assay. Sequence reads were collapsed and filtered to measure the absolute abundance of every unique TCRbeta CDR3 rearrangement. For each sample, productive Simpson clonality was calculated as the square root of Simpson's diversity index over productive rearrangements. Entries here come from immuneACCESS through TCRdb and include only in-frame sequences with V and J called. Some clones fail to appear in such tables; in the studies checked, an unresolved V gene covers under half of the shortfall, and the cause of the remainder is unknown. V, J and clone size derive from that table, while D and trimming were established from the DNA sequence. Present in this sample are roughly 280,000 clones, roughly nine tenths of which were seen just once. Under 3.5% of the sample is in the top ten clones.

Participants in the prospective study were aged roughly 18 to 90 years, lived in more than 20 United States geographic areas, and enrolled through a virtual design. To assign participants to cohorts, the prospective study relied on clinical history that participants themselves reported in a screening survey and a study questionnaire. Recovered participants in ImmuneRACE Cohort 3 were defined as having two consecutive negative NP/OP PCR tests, clearance from a healthcare professional, or resolution of symptoms. Each participant in the prospective study had whole blood, serum and a nasopharyngeal or oropharyngeal swab collected by mobile phlebotomists. Over a roughly 2-month period, participants in the prospective study had the option of providing additional blood draws and questionnaires. Blood samples from the prospective study were shipped frozen or at room temperature prior to DNA extraction.

A word on this clone: The antigen it binds to is not known. No clone much larger than this one lies a single base away; base qualities are absent.

From cysteine to phenylalanine, the CDR3 is 13 amino acids long. Only CDR3 DNA is held: 39 bases, read in frame from base 1. The germline V gene provides CDR1 MNHEY and CDR2 SVGAGI. V and J lose 8 bases and 5 bases, and a span of 16 bases separates them. The sequence was collected from a woman aged 50 to 60 who had recovered from COVID-19. Sequenced input: PBMCs or T cells enriched from blood (not recorded which). Recombination connected TRBV6-5 to TRBJ2-7, with a weak D call of TRBD1 (5 bases match). CDR3 protein: CASPRAPQDEQYF. The DNA sequence reads TGTGCCAGCCCCCGGGCCCCACAGGACGAGCAGTACTTC.